This T cell receptor beta chain emerged from a study of CD8 T cells in Susac syndrome. cDNA came from roughly 0.5 to 1 ug RNA primed by random hexamers. Amplification of TCR beta CDR3 used immunoSEQ multiplex PCR across 54 Vbeta and 13 Jbeta. TCRdb fed the immunoSEQ multiplex PCR reads into MiXCR, producing one record per CDR3 protein. The sample has approximately 170,000 distinct CDR3 sequences; roughly 94% are singletons. The V end was cut by 4 bases, the J end by 5 bases, with 17 bases between. The CDR3 runs to 15 residues. The V gene's germline CDR1 is SGHTS and CDR2 YDEGEE. Negative isolation yielded the CD8+ and CD4+ T cells, while FACS enriched the TEMRA cells. Remarks on this clonotype: Its matching antigen is unknown.

Study findings and constraints: The TCR sequencing and HLA analysis in the study involved a relatively small number of individuals, as the study acknowledged.

Sequencing used CD4+ T cells from PBMCs. The genes are TRBV5-8 and TRBJ2-3; D assignment may be TRBD1 or TRBD2 (5 bases each). The receptor's source is a human donor with multiple sclerosis. The DNA for the CDR3 is TGTGCCAGCAGCGCCCCCGGGGCAGAGGGAGATACGCAGTATTTT. It specifies CASSAPGAEGDTQYF.